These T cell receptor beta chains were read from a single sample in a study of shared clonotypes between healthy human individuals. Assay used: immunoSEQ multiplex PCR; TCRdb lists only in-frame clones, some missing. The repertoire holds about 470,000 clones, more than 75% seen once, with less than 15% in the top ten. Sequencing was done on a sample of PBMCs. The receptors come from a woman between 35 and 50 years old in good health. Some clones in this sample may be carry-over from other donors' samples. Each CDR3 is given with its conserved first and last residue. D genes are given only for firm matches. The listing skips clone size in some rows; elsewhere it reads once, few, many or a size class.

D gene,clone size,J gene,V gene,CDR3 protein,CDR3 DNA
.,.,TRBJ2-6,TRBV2,CASKAQGSSPGANALTF,TGTGCCAGCAAAGCCCAAGGTTCCTCTCCTGGGGCCAACGCCCTGACTTTC
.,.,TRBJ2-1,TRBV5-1,CASSLAPVNEQFF,TGCGCCAGCAGCTTGGCCCCGGTCAATGAGCAGTTCTTC
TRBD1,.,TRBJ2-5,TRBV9,CASSVDRTQETQYF,TGTGCCAGCAGCGTGGACAGGACTCAAGAGACCCAGTACTTC
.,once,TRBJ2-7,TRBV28,CASSWGSYEQYF,TGTGCCAGCAGTTGGGGGTCCTACGAGCAGTACTTC
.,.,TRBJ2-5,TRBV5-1,CASSLGGNKETQYF,TGCGCCAGCAGCTTGGGCGGGAACAAAGAGACCCAGTACTTC
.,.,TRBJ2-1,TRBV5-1,CASSLGLSYNEQFF,TGCGCCAGCAGTCTGGGCCTCTCCTACAATGAGCAGTTCTTC
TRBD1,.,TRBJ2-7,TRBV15,CATSRGGTEREQYF,TGTGCCACCAGCAGAGGGGGGACAGAGCGCGAGCAGTACTTC
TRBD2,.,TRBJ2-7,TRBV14,CASSRVGLVNEQYF,TGTGCCAGCAGCCGCGTGGGACTAGTGAACGAGCAGTACTTC
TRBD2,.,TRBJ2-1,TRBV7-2,CASSPGLAKNEQFF,TGTGCCAGCAGCCCGGGACTAGCGAAGAATGAGCAGTTCTTC
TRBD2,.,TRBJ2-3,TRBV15,CATSRDAGGRTDTQYF,TGTGCCACCAGCAGAGACGCGGGGGGCAGGACAGATACGCAGTATTTT
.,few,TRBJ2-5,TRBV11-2,CASSQLGGRETQYF,TGTGCCAGCAGCCAGCTTGGGGGGCGTGAGACCCAGTACTTC
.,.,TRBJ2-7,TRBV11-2,CASSLLVSAYEQYF,TGTGCCAGCAGCTTATTGGTCAGTGCCTACGAGCAGTACTTC
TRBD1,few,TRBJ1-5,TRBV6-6,CASSQYRGGNQPQHF,TGTGCCAGCAGTCAATACAGGGGAGGGAATCAGCCCCAGCATTTT
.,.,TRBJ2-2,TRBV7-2,CASSYRAGLAAGELFF,TGTGCCAGCAGCTATAGGGCGGGATTGGCGGCCGGGGAGCTGTTTTTT
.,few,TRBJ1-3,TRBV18,CASSPQGDGNTIYF,TGTGCCAGCTCACCACAGGGAGATGGAAACACCATATATTTT
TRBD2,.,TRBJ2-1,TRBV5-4,CASSFSTSERNEQFF,TGTGCCAGCAGCTTTTCTACTAGCGAAAGAAATGAGCAGTTCTTC
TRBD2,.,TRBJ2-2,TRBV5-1,CASSLTGGGVLNTGELFF,TGCGCCAGCAGCTTAACCGGGGGAGGGGTCTTGAACACCGGGGAGCTGTTTTTT
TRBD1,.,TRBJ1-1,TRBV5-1,CASSPTPRDRETEAFF,TGCGCCAGCAGCCCGACCCCCCGGGACAGGGAGACTGAAGCTTTCTTT
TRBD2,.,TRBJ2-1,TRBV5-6,CASSRIPSGSYNEQFF,TGTGCCAGCAGCCGAATACCTAGCGGGAGTTACAATGAGCAGTTCTTC
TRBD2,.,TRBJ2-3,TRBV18,CASSRRGSGSFTDTQYF,TGTGCCAGCTCACGTCGTGGTAGCGGGAGCTTCACAGATACGCAGTATTTT